This TCR beta chain was found in a study of blood T cells in healthy people across ages. Notes on the study in general: PBMC samples, being unsorted, prevented any conclusive comparison of naive and antigen-experienced cells. Calculation of diversity from one million T cells yielded estimates considered to be underestimates.

For the second PCR, which ran for about 7 to 11 cycles, a sample-barcoded 5' primer and a J-beta primer mix were used. TCRdb analysed the 5' RACE reads with MiXCR anew, one entry per CDR3 protein. The table shows about 970,000 distinct CDR3 sequences, with about 51% occurring only once. Germline V gene data show CDR1 as SGHRS and CDR2 as YFSETQ. Trimming removed 7 bases from V and 5 bases from J, with 19 bases in between. The CDR3 is 15 amino acids. Staff drew around 10 milliliters of peripheral blood from each donor. Total RNA was extracted at no less than 6 micrograms per sample. This clonotype has only a few counts. Its antigen is not identified.

V usage is TRBV5-1 and J usage is TRBJ2-1; D gene ambiguous. The sequencing sample was made of blood. The clonotype was recovered from a woman aged 55-70 years in good health. The CDR3 nucleotides read TGCGCCAGCGGTCTTGGGGATCCTAACGACAATGAGCAGTTCTTC. Translating gives CASGLGDPNDNEQFF. Full variable domain (rest looked up from reference TRBV5-1 and TRBJ2-1): KAGVTQTPRYLIKTRGQQVTLSCSPISGHRSVSWYQQTPGQGLQFLFEYFSETQRNKGNFPGRFSGRQFSNSRSEMNVSTLELGDSALYLCASGLGDPNDNEQFFGPGTRLTVL.